This T cell receptor beta chain was recorded in a study of response to subunit inactivated influenza vaccine. Study observations and caveats: Few new T cells, the authors suggested, are recruited by each seasonal influenza vaccination.

There are 15 residues in the CDR3. In germline, CDR1 is MNHEY, CDR2 SVGAGI. The V gene lost 1 base and the J gene lost 0 bases, with 9 bases spanning the gap. This clonotype was seen more than once but under ten times. The antigen remains undetermined. TCRdb reanalysed the RT-PCR reads using MiXCR and keeps one entry per CDR3 protein. This table holds about 500,000 distinct CDR3 sequences, 10% to 15% found once. The specimen comprised PBMCs from blood, sampled roughly 46 days after vaccination. This sequence was found in a man aged 50-60 years who received an inactivated influenza vaccine. The V gene is TRBV6-5, the J gene TRBJ2-5, with D perhaps matching TRBD2 (6 bases). CDR3 bases: TGTGCCAGCAGTTACTGGACGGGGGACCAAGAGACCCAGTACTTC. It translates to CASSYWTGDQETQYF.